The next 5 T cell receptor beta chains were all read from a single sample in a study of blood T cell repertoires in COVID-19. Sequencing was performed with immunoSEQ multiplex PCR; in TCRdb, only in-frame clones are kept and a portion is missing. Altogether about 350,000 clones are present, roughly 90% being singletons, with the ten largest covering 2.5% to 3.5%. Sequencing used PBMCs or T cells enriched from blood (not recorded which). The origin of the receptors is a woman in her twenties or thirties who had recovered from COVID-19.

This chain joins TRBV7-2 and TRBJ2-2; 9 bases map to TRBD1. CDR3 length: 16 amino acids. The germline V gene encodes CDR1 SGHTA and CDR2 FQGNSA. The V segment lost 5 bases and the J segment 3 bases; nucleotides outside the gene matches: 7. CDR3: CASSPSGTGYTGELFF. For the CDR3, the DNA is TGTGCCAGCAGCCCCTCCGGGACAGGGTACACCGGGGAGCTGTTTTTT.

This chain links TRBV3-1 (or the pseudogene TRBV3-2) with TRBJ2-1; TRBD2 aligns across 7 bases. The CDR3 runs 15 residues. Germline lookup yields CDR1 LGHDT and CDR2 YNNKEL (reference sequence). V trimming: 2 bases; J trimming: 0 bases; junction bases outside the gene matches: 1. CDR3 sequence: CASSQRLASYNEQFF. DNA of the CDR3: TGTGCCAGCAGCCAAAGACTAGCCTCCTACAATGAGCAGTTCTTC.

This chain connects TRBV4-2 to TRBJ1-5, with TRBD1 matching over 7 bases. Per the germline V gene, CDR1 is LGHNA and CDR2 is YNFKEQ. V was pared by 2 bases and J by 8 bases, with 6 bases of the junction left unmatched. The CDR3 has 14 amino acids. The chain's CDR3 is CASSQRTQGEPQHF. CDR3 DNA: TGTGCCAGCAGCCAACGCACGCAGGGGGAGCCCCAGCATTTT.

J is TRBJ1-2 and V is TRBV6-1; perhaps TRBD1 as D (5 bases). Trimming took 3 bases from V and 3 from J, leaving 11 bases between them. This CDR3 contains 14 residues. The germline gives CDR1 MNHNS, CDR2 SASEGT. DNA of the CDR3: TGTGCCAGCAGTGAGGGGGGAAGGTACTATGGCTACACCTTC. It translates to CASSEGGRYYGYTF.

The gene calls are TRBV5-4 and TRBJ2-7; 12 bases map to TRBD2. With 1 base clipped from V and 5 bases from J, the junction kept 7 bases outside the gene matches. The CDR3 totals 16 residues. From germline, CDR1 is SGHNT and CDR2 YYREEE (reference sequence). CDR3 DNA sequence: TGTGCCAGCAGCTTGAGGGCTAGCGGGAGGGCTAACGAGCAGTACTTC. It yields the protein CASSLRASGRANEQYF.